The clone carrying this T cell receptor beta chain came up a few times. The data were taken from a study of beta chain features in type 1 diabetes. Germline CDR1 reads SGHRS; CDR2 reads YFSETQ. V was clipped by 6 bases and J by 4 bases, with 10 bases between them. The CDR3 runs 12 residues. All of the isolated RNA was reverse transcribed, so expressed TCRB transcripts were sequenced. It was found that naive, central memory and regulatory T cell samples averaged approximately 3.9 million reads. Sequencing used immunoSEQ multiplex PCR; TCRdb keeps in-frame clones, though not all of them. Among approximately 140,000 clones listed, over 8% were seen once.

Specimen: central memory CD4+ T cells from blood. The TCR comes from a woman in her thirties or forties in good health. This chain joins TRBV5-1 and TRBJ2-5, with D unclear. The CDR3 spells CASTGVGETQYF. DNA for the CDR3: TGCGCCAGCACCGGTGTTGGAGAGACCCAGTACTTC.